These T cell receptor beta chains were read from a single sample in a study of OX40 agonist ivuxolimab in advanced cancers. The assay was immunoSEQ multiplex PCR, and TCRdb's table has in-frame clones only and misses some. The sample includes around 68,000 clones, around 93% of them seen just once. The material was CD4+ or CD8+ T cells sorted from blood, obtained in a trial of the OX40 agonist ivuxolimab. Receptors were obtained from an adult with an advanced solid tumor such as melanoma, head and neck, liver or kidney cancer. The CDR3 runs from the conserved cysteine through the conserved F or W. The D gene is left open where the match is weak. Size tells how often a clone was seen (once, few, many) or the class of an expanded clone, and some rows leave it out.

clone size	J gene	V gene	D gene	CDR3 protein	CDR3 DNA
.	TRBJ2-5	TRBV25-1	.	CASSPARGPTETQYF	TGTGCCAGCTCCCCGGCGAGAGGGCCTACGGAGACCCAGTACTTC
.	TRBJ2-3	TRBV9	TRBD2	CASSVDPSGRAVDTQYF	TGTGCCAGCAGCGTAGACCCTAGCGGGAGGGCCGTAGATACGCAGTATTTT
.	TRBJ1-1	TRBV30	.	CAWRRALEAFF	TGTGCCTGGCGAAGGGCCCTTGAAGCTTTCTTT
.	TRBJ2-3	TRBV5-1	TRBD2	CASSLAPLAGDTDTQYF	TGCGCCAGCAGCTTGGCACCCCTAGCGGGGGATACAGATACGCAGTATTTT
.	TRBJ1-2	TRBV2	.	CASSEVQGYGYTF	TGTGCCAGCAGTGAAGTCCAGGGATATGGCTACACCTTC
.	TRBJ2-5	TRBV14	.	CASSRLSIQETQYF	TGTGCCAGCAGCCGGCTGAGTATTCAAGAGACCCAGTACTTC
once	TRBJ2-5	TRBV5-6	TRBD1	CASSLYRGGETQYF	TGTGCCAGCAGCTTGTACAGGGGCGGGGAGACCCAGTACTTC
.	TRBJ1-1	TRBV27	.	CASSGGGTEAFF	TGTGCCAGCAGCGGGGGGGGCACTGAAGCTTTCTTT
.	TRBJ1-1	TRBV18	.	CASSPGTEAFF	TGTGCCAGCTCACCTGGGACTGAAGCTTTCTTT
.	TRBJ2-7	TRBV5-5	TRBD1	CASSFRGQAFSYEQYF	TGTGCCAGCAGCTTTAGGGGACAGGCTTTTTCCTACGAGCAGTACTTC
.	TRBJ1-5	TRBV5-1	.	CASSLGGANQPQHF	TGCGCCAGCAGCTTGGGAGGCGCTAATCAGCCCCAGCATTTT
.	TRBJ2-7	TRBV6-5	.	CASRIGISRPYEQYF	TGTGCCAGCAGAATAGGGATATCCCGCCCCTACGAGCAGTACTTC
.	TRBJ1-6	TRBV4-1	.	CASSLGGRGPINSPLHF	TGCGCCAGCAGCCTAGGCGGCAGGGGACCAATTAATTCACCCCTCCACTTT
.	TRBJ1-4	TRBV27	TRBD1	CASSSGQGAGEKLFF	TGTGCCAGCAGTAGCGGACAGGGGGCCGGTGAAAAACTGTTTTTT
.	TRBJ1-2	TRBV5-4	TRBD1	CASSLVQGAAGYTF	TGTGCCAGCAGCTTGGTCCAGGGGGCGGCTGGCTACACCTTC
.	TRBJ2-5	TRBV2	.	CASRGQETQYF	TGTGCCAGCAGGGGGCAAGAGACCCAGTACTTC
.	TRBJ2-5	TRBV30	.	CAWSRTRETQYF	TGTGCCTGGAGTCGCACCCGCGAGACCCAGTACTTC
.	TRBJ2-3	TRBV7-2	TRBD2	CASSLSGGIDTQYF	TGTGCCAGCAGCTTGAGCGGGGGGATAGATACGCAGTATTTT
.	TRBJ2-7	TRBV5-1	TRBD1	CASSSLGGQGTEQYF	TGCGCCAGCAGCTCCCTTGGGGGACAGGGCACCGAGCAGTACTTC
.	TRBJ1-1	TRBV5-1	.	CASSLTGHTTEAFF	TGCGCCAGCAGCTTGACAGGGCATACCACTGAAGCTTTCTTT
.	TRBJ2-7	TRBV6-1	.	CASSEQGGGREQYF	TGTGCCAGCAGTGAACAGGGGGGGGGACGCGAGCAGTACTTC
.	TRBJ1-6	TRBV6-1	TRBD1	CASRPIQGISPLHF	TGTGCCAGCAGGCCGATACAGGGGATTTCACCCCTCCACTTT
.	TRBJ1-4	TRBV5-4	.	CASSLVAGREKLFF	TGTGCCAGCAGCTTGGTGGCAGGCAGAGAAAAACTGTTTTTT
.	TRBJ1-6	TRBV30	TRBD1	CAWQLDDRANSPLHF	TGTGCCTGGCAACTTGATGACAGGGCTAATTCACCCCTCCACTTT
.	TRBJ1-2	TRBV4-1	.	CASSQEGSLYGYTF	TGCGCCAGCAGCCAAGAAGGCAGCCTGTATGGCTACACCTTC
.	TRBJ2-3	TRBV18	.	CASSPSGQGTDTQYF	TGTGCCAGCTCACCGTCGGGGCAGGGCACAGATACGCAGTATTTT
once	TRBJ2-7	TRBV6-5	TRBD2	CASSYSIALAGGEQYF	TGTGCCAGCAGTTACTCGATTGCCCTAGCGGGAGGCGAGCAGTACTTC
once	TRBJ2-1	TRBV4-1	.	CASSQDRGPRNEQFF	TGCGCCAGCAGCCAAGATCGCGGACCAAGAAATGAGCAGTTCTTC
.	TRBJ1-4	TRBV6-5	.	CATASGPTNEKLFF	TGTGCCACCGCCTCAGGGCCAACTAATGAAAAACTGTTTTTT
.	TRBJ2-7	TRBV9	TRBD2	CASSVGEGGPNEQYF	TGTGCCAGCAGCGTAGGTGAGGGAGGGCCTAACGAGCAGTACTTC
.	TRBJ2-2	TRBV6-5	.	CASSYSFKAGGELFF	TGTGCCAGCAGTTACTCGTTTAAGGCGGGCGGGGAGCTGTTTTTT
.	TRBJ2-7	TRBV5-1	.	CASKVDSGTYEQYF	TGCGCCAGCAAAGTGGACAGCGGAACCTACGAGCAGTACTTC